This is a list of T cell receptor beta chains from one sample in a study of PD-1 blockade in classical Hodgkin lymphoma. Repertoires were generated with immunoSEQ multiplex PCR, while TCRdb's copy carries only in-frame clones and drops some. The sample yields 50,000 to 65,000 clones, approximately 90% seen once. Sample: peripheral blood mononuclear cells (PBMCs), taken before the second cycle of nivolumab. These receptors all stem from a human donor with classical Hodgkin lymphoma. Each CDR3 is given with its conserved first and last residue. The D gene is left open where the match is weak. The size of a clone is reported for some rows only, either as once, few or many, or as a class for expanded clones.

NA	TRBV6-5	NA	TRBJ1-2	CASSSRGAIGYGYTF	TGTGCCAGCAGTTCTCGGGGGGCGATTGGCTATGGCTACACCTTC
NA	TRBV6-5	NA	TRBJ1-6	CASSYGGGSYNSPLHF	TGTGCCAGCAGTTACGGCGGGGGATCCTATAATTCACCCCTCCACTTT
NA	TRBV5-1	NA	TRBJ2-2	CASSSGPWELFF	TGCGCCAGCAGCTCCGGACCCTGGGAGCTGTTTTTT
few	TRBV19	TRBD1	TRBJ2-7	CASRLSDNTGGEQYF	TGTGCCAGTAGGCTCTCGGATAATACAGGGGGCGAACAGTACTTC
NA	TRBV19	TRBD2	TRBJ2-1	CASRLAGGLYEQFF	TGTGCCAGTAGACTAGCGGGGGGGCTTTATGAGCAGTTCTTC
NA	TRBV5-1	TRBD2	TRBJ2-3	CASSLAGGSTDTQYF	TGCGCCAGCAGCTTAGCGGGGGGAAGCACAGATACGCAGTATTTT
NA	TRBV27	TRBD1	TRBJ2-2	CASSLKAGGTGELFF	TGTGCCAGCAGTTTAAAGGCAGGGGGCACCGGGGAGCTGTTTTTT
NA	TRBV28	TRBD1	TRBJ1-2	CASSSLPGGDRGNYGYTF	TGTGCCAGCAGTTCCCTTCCGGGAGGGGACAGGGGTAATTATGGCTACACCTTC
once	TRBV9	TRBD2	TRBJ2-2	CASSANSGGAFTGELFF	TGTGCCAGCAGCGCCAATAGCGGGGGGGCATTCACCGGGGAGCTGTTTTTT
NA	TRBV7-9	NA	TRBJ1-1	CASSFSSNTEAFF	TGTGCCAGCAGCTTTTCCTCAAACACTGAAGCTTTCTTT
NA	TRBV7-9	NA	TRBJ2-5	CASSLGKETQYF	TGTGCCAGCAGCCTGGGCAAGGAGACCCAGTACTTC
NA	TRBV2	NA	TRBJ2-6	CASSVSPGANVLTF	TGTGCCAGCAGTGTCTCCCCTGGGGCCAACGTCCTGACTTTC
NA	TRBV5-1	NA	TRBJ2-2	CASSLAERLSTGELFF	TGCGCCAGCAGCTTGGCGGAACGGCTTAGCACCGGGGAGCTGTTTTTT
NA	TRBV6-6	NA	TRBJ1-1	CASSKSRLGNTEAFF	TGTGCCAGCAGTAAATCAAGGTTAGGGAACACTGAAGCTTTCTTT
once	TRBV5-1	NA	TRBJ2-7	CASSLTGWYEQYF	TGCGCCAGCAGCCTCACAGGGTGGTACGAGCAGTACTTC
NA	TRBV4-2	TRBD1	TRBJ1-1	CASSQTGASAFF	TGTGCCAGCAGCCAGACAGGGGCTTCAGCTTTCTTT
once	TRBV5-1	TRBD1	TRBJ2-7	CASRPNPGTGGSEQYF	TGCGCCAGCAGACCAAATCCCGGGACAGGGGGTAGCGAGCAGTACTTC
NA	TRBV4-1	NA	TRBJ1-6	CASSQPPGADGSPLHF	TGCGCCAGCAGCCAACCCCCAGGGGCGGATGGGTCACCCCTCCACTTT
NA	TRBV5-1	NA	TRBJ2-7	CASSFQGVGTGYEQYF	TGCGCCAGCAGCTTCCAGGGAGTGGGAACCGGCTACGAGCAGTACTTC
NA	TRBV7-8	NA	TRBJ1-6	CASSSSNSPLHF	TGTGCCAGCAGCTCCAGTAATTCACCCCTCCACTTT
NA	TRBV7-9	NA	TRBJ2-7	CASSLSSSGGYEQYF	TGTGCCAGCAGCTTATCGTCGAGCGGAGGCTACGAGCAGTACTTC
NA	TRBV10-1	NA	TRBJ2-1	CASSGGQGVGNEQFF	TGCGCCAGCAGCGGCGGGCAGGGCGTTGGCAATGAGCAGTTCTTC
NA	TRBV6-5	NA	TRBJ2-7	CASHTGNEQYF	TGTGCCAGTCACACAGGGAACGAGCAGTACTTC
NA	TRBV19	NA	TRBJ1-5	CASSISGTFSQPQHF	TGTGCCAGTAGTATCTCCGGGACCTTCAGTCAGCCCCAGCATTTT
NA	TRBV2	TRBD2	TRBJ2-3	CASRMRTSGGSSTDTQYF	TGTGCCAGCAGAATGAGGACTAGCGGGGGGAGTAGCACAGATACGCAGTATTTT
NA	TRBV11-3	NA	TRBJ1-1	CASSSGGSYTEAFF	TGTGCCAGCAGCTCCGGGGGCAGCTACACTGAAGCTTTCTTT
once	TRBV7-7	TRBD1	TRBJ2-5	CASSLTGATQETQYF	TGTGCCAGCAGCTTGACAGGGGCAACGCAAGAGACCCAGTACTTC
few	TRBV5-6	NA	TRBJ2-3	CASIGNPFTDTQYF	TGTGCCAGCATTGGGAACCCCTTCACAGATACGCAGTATTTT
once	TRBV5-1	NA	TRBJ2-4	CASSLGQLRNIQYF	TGCGCCAGCAGCTTGGGACAGCTAAGAAACATTCAGTACTTC
NA	TRBV5-4	TRBD1	TRBJ2-1	CASSLGDSYNEQFF	TGTGCCAGCAGCTTGGGGGACAGCTACAATGAGCAGTTCTTC
NA	TRBV28	NA	TRBJ2-5	CASSEDRIPEVAQYF	TGTGCCAGCAGTGAAGACAGGATACCTGAGGTAGCCCAGTACTTC
NA	TRBV5-1	NA	TRBJ2-5	CASSLIVTGGGQETQYF	TGCGCCAGCAGCTTGATAGTCACAGGTGGGGGACAAGAGACCCAGTACTTC
NA	TRBV5-1	NA	TRBJ2-5	CASSPTRLGLETQYF	TGCGCCAGCAGCCCAACCCGTTTGGGCCTAGAGACCCAGTACTTC
NA	TRBV2	TRBD2	TRBJ2-7	CASKAGGLGQYF	TGTGCCAGCAAAGCGGGGGGGCTGGGGCAGTACTTC
few	TRBV4-2	NA	TRBJ2-3	CASSQDDSTDTQYF	TGTGCCAGCAGCCAAGATGACAGCACAGATACGCAGTATTTT
NA	TRBV27	NA	TRBJ1-1	CASSFGGRGGSEAFF	TGTGCCAGCAGTTTCGGGGGCCGGGGTGGGTCTGAAGCTTTCTTT
NA	TRBV14	NA	TRBJ1-2	CASSQGTIHGYTF	TGTGCCAGCAGCCAGGGCACGATCCACGGCTACACCTTC
once	TRBV5-1	TRBD1	TRBJ2-2	CASSLQGAGELFF	TGCGCCAGCAGCCTACAGGGGGCAGGGGAGCTGTTTTTT
NA	TRBV6-5	TRBD1	TRBJ2-1	CASSSYGDRASNEQFF	TGTGCCAGCAGTTCCTATGGGGACAGGGCAAGCAATGAGCAGTTCTTC
NA	TRBV5-4	TRBD1	TRBJ2-1	CASSQGGTGWNEQFF	TGTGCCAGCAGCCAGGGTGGGACAGGATGGAATGAGCAGTTCTTC
NA	TRBV5-1	NA	TRBJ2-2	CASSTGTGELFF	TGCGCCAGCAGCACGGGCACCGGGGAGCTGTTTTTT
NA	TRBV7-9	TRBD1	TRBJ2-3	CASSFPGQGVVTQYF	TGTGCCAGCAGCTTCCCAGGACAGGGGGTCGTTACGCAGTATTTT
NA	TRBV5-1	NA	TRBJ1-1	CASSSSTVNTEAFF	TGCGCCAGCAGCTCATCGACAGTTAACACTGAAGCTTTCTTT
NA	TRBV19	NA	TRBJ1-5	CASRDPLGNQPQHF	TGTGCCAGTAGGGACCCCTTGGGCAATCAGCCCCAGCATTTT
NA	TRBV6-1	NA	TRBJ2-3	CASSERLWGTSTDTQYF	TGTGCCAGCAGTGAAAGGCTATGGGGTACTAGCACAGATACGCAGTATTTT
once	TRBV27	TRBD2	TRBJ2-1	CASSLNPSGGDEQFF	TGTGCCAGCAGTTTGAATCCGTCGGGGGGGGATGAGCAGTTCTTC
NA	TRBV6-6	NA	TRBJ2-7	CASGSEPLFSYEQYF	TGTGCCAGCGGATCAGAGCCACTGTTCTCCTACGAGCAGTACTTC
NA	TRBV15	NA	TRBJ1-5	CATSRDGRVLQPQHF	TGTGCCACCAGCAGAGATGGCAGGGTACTTCAGCCCCAGCATTTT
NA	TRBV27	NA	TRBJ2-7	CASAGKAYEQYF	TGTGCCAGCGCGGGGAAGGCCTACGAGCAGTACTTC
NA	TRBV5-1	TRBD1	TRBJ1-1	CASSLLAGGLTEAFF	TGCGCCAGCAGCTTGTTGGCAGGGGGTTTAACTGAAGCTTTCTTT
NA	TRBV7-2	NA	TRBJ2-1	CASSLLRGPEQFF	TGTGCCAGCAGCCTCCTCCGGGGGCCTGAGCAGTTCTTC
NA	TRBV6-1	NA	TRBJ1-2	CASSQPGQRRGYTF	TGTGCCAGCAGCCAACCCGGACAGAGGAGAGGCTACACCTTC
NA	TRBV5-1	NA	TRBJ1-2	CASSLDREYGYTF	TGCGCCAGCAGCTTGGACAGGGAGTATGGCTACACCTTC
NA	TRBV7-8	NA	TRBJ2-5	CASSSPRWVETQYF	TGTGCCAGCAGCTCCCCCCGGTGGGTGGAGACCCAGTACTTC
NA	TRBV15	TRBD2	TRBJ2-3	CATSSPLLTSGGTQYF	TGTGCCACCAGCAGTCCCCTCCTTACTAGCGGAGGTACGCAGTATTTT
once	TRBV19	NA	TRBJ2-2	CASSIGGTGELFF	TGTGCCAGTAGTATAGGGGGCACCGGGGAGCTGTTTTTT
NA	TRBV5-1	TRBD1	TRBJ2-2	CASSLGQGAPGELFF	TGCGCCAGCAGCTTAGGACAGGGGGCCCCCGGGGAGCTGTTTTTT
NA	TRBV6-1	NA	TRBJ1-6	CASTENSPLHF	TGTGCCAGCACCGAGAATTCACCCCTCCACTTT
NA	TRBV30	NA	TRBJ1-5	CAWSETGLLSQPQHF	TGTGCCTGGAGTGAAACAGGGCTGCTGAGTCAGCCCCAGCATTTT